This TCR beta chain was sequenced for a study of immune heterogeneity within non-small cell lung tumors. Study overall: Histologically, a few tumors were squamous cell carcinomas and approximately eleven were non-squamous carcinomas. The remaining 1 tumor was not otherwise specified. General study results and limits: Identical dominant CDR3 beta clonotypes recurred among a patient's tumor sites, alongside site-unique high-frequency clones.

Of note for this clonotype: Its antigen is as yet unknown.

The TCR beta CDR3 region underwent multiplex PCR amplification with 32 V and 13 J primers. TCRdb passed the multiplex PCR reads through MiXCR, listing each CDR3 protein once. The table shows about 4,300 distinct CDR3 sequences, with roughly a fifth occurring only once. Template input was genomic DNA from bulk tumor (around 600 ng per sample). Collection of several biopsies per primary tumor, spaced far apart, took place during surgery. It was patients with untreated, newly diagnosed non-small cell lung cancer who underwent curative surgery. Samples were obtained from newly diagnosed non-small cell lung cancer patients who were having surgery with curative intent. The CDR3 has 15 residues. Germline-derived CDR1 and CDR2 are GTSNPN and SVGIG (reference sequence). Trimming shortened V by 1 base and J by 3 bases, and 13 bases separated the two germline ends.

The sample taken for sequencing was lung tumor tissue. This clonotype was obtained from a man between 65 and 85 years old with non-small cell lung cancer. J is TRBJ1-5 and V is TRBV30; D gene ambiguous. CDR3 coding DNA: TGTGCCTGGAGTGAAGGCTCATCCCTCAATCAGCCCCAGCATTTT. Translating gives CAWSEGSSLNQPQHF.